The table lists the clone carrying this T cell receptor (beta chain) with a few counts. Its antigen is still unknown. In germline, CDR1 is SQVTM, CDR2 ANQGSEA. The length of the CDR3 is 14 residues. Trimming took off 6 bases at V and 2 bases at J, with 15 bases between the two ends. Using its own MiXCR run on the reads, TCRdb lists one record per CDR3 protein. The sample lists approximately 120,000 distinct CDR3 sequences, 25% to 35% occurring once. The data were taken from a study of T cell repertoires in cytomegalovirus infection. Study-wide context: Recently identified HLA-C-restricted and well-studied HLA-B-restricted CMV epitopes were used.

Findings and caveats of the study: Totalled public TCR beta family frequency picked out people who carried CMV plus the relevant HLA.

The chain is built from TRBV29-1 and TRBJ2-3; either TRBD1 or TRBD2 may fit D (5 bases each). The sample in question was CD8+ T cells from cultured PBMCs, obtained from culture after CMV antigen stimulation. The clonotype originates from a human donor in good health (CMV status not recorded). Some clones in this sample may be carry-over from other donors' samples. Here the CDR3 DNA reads TGCAGCGTGGGGACCGCGTGGGACACAGATACGCAGTATTTT. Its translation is CSVGTAWDTDTQYF.